The 13 T cell receptor beta chains below come from one sample, sequenced in a study of blood T cell repertoires in COVID-19. Here immunoSEQ multiplex PCR was the method, and the copy in TCRdb shows in-frame clones only, minus some. The sample has 250,000 to 350,000 clones, 87% seen once. Sequencing was done on a sample of peripheral blood. The source of these receptors is a woman aged 50 to 65 who had recovered from COVID-19.

This clone was counted many times. V and J are TRBV28 and TRBJ2-2, with D perhaps matching TRBD1 (6 bases). This CDR3 has 15 amino acids. V shed 6 bases and J shed 5 bases, with 16 bases lying between them. Per germline, CDR1 MDHEN and CDR2 SYDVKM. The CDR3 protein is CASRPAPQGTGELFF. The CDR3 DNA sequence: TGTGCCAGCAGACCCGCCCCTCAGGGGACCGGGGAGCTGTTTTTT.

On this clone itself: This CDR3 is also generated by other DNA sequences in the sample. This sequence joins TRBV30 and TRBJ2-2; no clear D. V was trimmed by 4 bases and J by 1 base, leaving 4 bases between them. Germline V gives CDR1 GTSNPN, CDR2 SVGIG (reference sequence). The CDR3 is 12 amino acids. Here the CDR3 reads CAWTGNTGELFF. Written as DNA, the CDR3 is TGTGCCTGGACGGGGAACACCGGGGAGCTGTTTTTT.

This sequence joins TRBV18 and TRBJ2-2; no reliable D call. V lost 5 bases, J lost 0 bases, and 7 bases lay in between. CDR3 size: 14 residues. Per germline, CDR1 KGHSH and CDR2 LQKENI. CDR3 DNA: TGTGCCAGCTCATACAGAACGAACACCGGGGAGCTGTTTTTT. Its translation is CASSYRTNTGELFF.

This clone was seen only once. The rearrangement uses TRBV24-1 and TRBJ2-2; D is possibly TRBD2 (6 bases). Trimming cost V 1 base and J 2 bases, with 10 bases left between them. CDR3 size: 16 residues. From germline, CDR1 is KGHDR and CDR2 SFDVKD. CDR3 sequence: CATSDFSGANTGELFF. The DNA of the CDR3 is TGTGCCACCAGTGATTTTAGCGGAGCAAACACCGGGGAGCTGTTTTTT.

The chain couples TRBV27 to TRBJ1-2, with TRBD1 matching 8 bases. The CDR3 loop spans 14 amino acids. After removal of 2 bases from V and 3 bases from J, the junction contained 2 bases not matched to a gene. CDR1 MNHEY and CDR2 SMNVEV come from the germline V gene (reference sequence). The CDR3 here is CASSLGQGHYGYTF. The DNA of the CDR3 is TGTGCCAGCAGTTTAGGACAGGGCCACTATGGCTACACCTTC.

CDR3 bases: TGTGCCAGCAGTTCCCCATACAGGGCGGAGGTCTCTGGTAGAAACACCATATATTTT. Translated, it gives CASSSPYRAEVSGRNTIYF. This chain links TRBV28 with TRBJ1-3; a possible D gene is TRBD1 (6 bases). This CDR3 has 19 residues. The germline CDR1 and CDR2 sequences are MDHEN and SYDVKM. V was trimmed by 4 bases and J by 5 bases, leaving 27 bases between them. Full variable domain (rest looked up from reference TRBV28 and TRBJ1-3): DVKVTQSSRYLVKRTGEKVFLECVQDMDHENMFWYRQDPGLGLRLIYFSYDVKMKEKGDIPEGYSVSREKKERFSLILESASTNQTSMYLCASSSPYRAEVSGRNTIYFGEGSWLTVV.

This chain connects TRBV7-8 to TRBJ1-1, with D possibly matching TRBD1 (5 bases). Germline V gene lookup returns CDR1 SGHVS and CDR2 FQNEAQ. Trimming pared 1 base from V and 0 bases from J, leaving 21 bases between. The CDR3 loop spans 19 amino acids. The CDR3 nucleotides are TGTGCCAGCAGCTTAGAGGTAGCGGACCCAGGGCGGGTGAACACTGAAGCTTTCTTT. Translating gives CASSLEVADPGRVNTEAFF.

The table lists this clone with a few counts. The chain is built from TRBV7-9 and TRBJ1-2; 8 bases align to TRBD1. Per germline, CDR1 SEHNR and CDR2 FQNEAQ (reference sequence). This CDR3 is built from 14 residues. V was clipped by 5 bases and J by 7 bases; unmatched bases: 9. Here the CDR3 reads CASSLQGQGFGYTF. For the CDR3, the DNA is TGTGCCAGCAGCCTCCAAGGACAGGGTTTTGGCTACACCTTC.

The chain couples TRBV5-6 to TRBJ2-7, with a weak D call TRBD2 (6 bases). V was pared by 2 bases and J by 0 bases, with 12 bases between. This CDR3 region has 15 residues. Germline values: CDR1 SGHDT, CDR2 YYEEEE. The CDR3 protein is CASSFLASSSYEQYF. The DNA for the CDR3 is TGTGCCAGCAGCTTTCTAGCGTCTAGCTCCTACGAGCAGTACTTC.

The V and J genes are TRBV6-6 and TRBJ1-3; D is undetermined. Germline V gives CDR1 MNHNY, CDR2 SVGAGI (reference sequence). Deletions cut 0 bases from V and 4 bases from J, with 10 bases between. This CDR3 is 15 amino acids long. The CDR3 DNA follows: TGTGCCAGCAGTTACTCGATGGGCTACGGAAACACCATATATTTT. Translation: CASSYSMGYGNTIYF.

The genes are TRBV11-2 and TRBJ2-7; TRBD1 matches at 11 bases. The CDR3 runs 15 residues. Per germline, CDR1 SGHAT and CDR2 FQNNGV. V shed 3 bases, J shed 2 bases, and the junction held 3 bases outside the gene matches. CDR3 region: CASSFGTGGTYEQYF. CDR3 coding DNA: TGTGCCAGCAGCTTTGGGACAGGGGGGACCTACGAGCAGTACTTC.

This clone was found a few times. The rearrangement joins TRBV19 to TRBJ1-1; 8 nucleotides line up with TRBD1. V trimming: 5 bases; J trimming: 4 bases; junction bases outside the gene matches: 3. The CDR3 is 13 amino acids. Germline assignment: CDR1 LNHDA and CDR2 SQIVND (reference sequence). CDR3 sequence: CASSQTGATEAFF. The CDR3 DNA sequence: TGTGCCAGTAGTCAGACAGGGGCCACTGAAGCTTTCTTT.

The CDR3 here is CASSLARGDTEAFF. The CDR3 nucleotides are TGTGCCAGCAGCTTAGCTCGGGGGGACACTGAAGCTTTCTTT. The gene calls are TRBV7-2 and TRBJ1-1, with a possible D match to TRBD1 (5 bases). V gave up 0 bases and J gave up 3 bases, with 8 bases separating them. The length of the CDR3 is 14 residues. CDR1 is SGHTA and CDR2 is FQGNSA in the germline V gene.